A single sample gave rise to the 2 T cell receptor beta chains below, sequenced in a study of graft-versus-host responses after intestinal transplantation (dated by TCRdb to about 2021). These receptors have no known antigen. Read against the paper, the sample's time point label means: cells obtained before transplantation from donor or recipient. Library preparation was by the immunoSEQ multiplex PCR assay. The source is immuneACCESS, and TCRdb retained only in-frame sequences with V and J called. Part of the clones is not carried over; for the studies checked, unresolved V genes explain less than half of this, and the remainder is unexplained. Within this sample are about 73,000 clones, with around 90% of them counted one time only. The ten most abundant clones make up roughly 3.9% of the sample. The sample here was unstimulated CD8+ T cells sorted from spleen or lymph node cells, taken before transplant. The receptors stem from a human donor who was the organ donor for an intestinal transplant.

This clone has just one count. CDR3 sequence: CAWSTGASYNEQFF. The CDR3, as DNA: TGTGCCTGGAGCACAGGGGCCTCCTACAATGAGCAGTTCTTC. The chain uses TRBV30 and TRBJ2-1; 7 nucleotides line up with TRBD1. There are 14 residues in the CDR3. After removal of 3 bases from V and 0 bases from J, the junction contained 2 bases not matched to a gene. CDR1 is GTSNPN and CDR2 is SVGIG in the germline V gene (reference sequence).

This clone was seen a few times. This chain links TRBV6-1 with TRBJ1-6; D is perhaps TRBD1 (5 bases). CDR1 and CDR2 (germline): MNHNS, SASEGT. This CDR3 is 14 amino acids long. The germline V and J ends were trimmed by 3 bases and 5 bases, with 8 bases remaining between them. This CDR3 reads CASSDPGDNSPLHF. The CDR3 region has the DNA TGTGCCAGCAGTGATCCGGGGGATAATTCACCCCTCCACTTT.